This T cell receptor beta chain is drawn from a study of blood T cell repertoires in COVID-19. Whole-study context: Samples representing acute and convalescent COVID-19 were sourced from the United States, Italy and Spain. Nucleic acid was either cDNA or gDNA, and it came from T cells, B-cell-depleted T cells, or PBMCs.

The length of the CDR3 is 16 residues. The V end lost 2 bases, the J end lost 4 bases, and 15 bases lay between the germline ends. Germline V gene data show CDR1 as SEHNR and CDR2 as FQNEAQ (reference sequence). Clones were read by immunoSEQ multiplex PCR, and TCRdb kept only the in-frame ones, dropping some. The profile shows 120,000 to 150,000 clones, roughly 90% of them singletons. The J gene is TRBJ2-1, the V gene TRBV7-9; TRBD2 is a possible D gene (7 bases). The clonotype was recovered from a woman aged 45-65 years with acute or convalescent COVID-19. The sequenced sample was peripheral blood. CDR3 nucleotide sequence: TGTGCCAGCAGCTTACGGACGGGGGGCCCATACAATGAGCAGTTCTTC. Amino acids: CASSLRTGGPYNEQFF.